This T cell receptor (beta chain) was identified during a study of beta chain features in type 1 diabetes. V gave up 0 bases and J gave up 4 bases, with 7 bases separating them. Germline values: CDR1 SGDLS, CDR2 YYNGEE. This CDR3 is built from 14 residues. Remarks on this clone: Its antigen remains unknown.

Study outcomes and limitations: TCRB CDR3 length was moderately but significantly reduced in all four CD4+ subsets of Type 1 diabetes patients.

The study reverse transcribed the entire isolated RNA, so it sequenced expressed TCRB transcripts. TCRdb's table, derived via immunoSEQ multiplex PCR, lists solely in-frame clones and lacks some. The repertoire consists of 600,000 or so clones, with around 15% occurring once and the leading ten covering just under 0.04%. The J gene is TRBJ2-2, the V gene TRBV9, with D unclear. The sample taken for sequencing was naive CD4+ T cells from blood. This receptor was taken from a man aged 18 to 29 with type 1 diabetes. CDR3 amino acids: CASSVARITGELFF. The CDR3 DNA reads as TGTGCCAGCAGCGTAGCTCGCATCACCGGGGAGCTGTTTTTT.